The 13 T cell receptor beta chains listed next were all sequenced from one sample in a study of CD8+ T cells in alopecia areata. In each case, RNA was isolated and then reverse transcribed into cDNA as the sequencing template. Using immunoSEQ multiplex PCR, the repertoire was profiled, and TCRdb retains in-frame clones only, with some absent. Of approximately 100,000 clones in the sample, less than 50% were seen once. The sequenced sample consisted of CD4+ T cells sorted from blood. The source of these receptors is a human donor with alopecia areata.

This clone was observed a few times. The J gene is TRBJ2-1, the V gene TRBV14; D might be TRBD2 (6 bases). Trimming shortened V by 5 bases and J by 6 bases, and 14 bases separated the two germline ends. This CDR3 has 14 residues. Germline CDR1 is SGHDN and CDR2 is FVKESK. The CDR3 sequence is CASSALADSNEQFF. CDR3 nucleotide sequence: TGTGCCAGCAGCGCCTTAGCGGATAGCAATGAGCAGTTCTTC.

The J gene is TRBJ1-1, the V gene TRBV30; 8 positions match TRBD1. Germline CDR1 reads GTSNPN; CDR2 reads SVGIG (reference sequence). The CDR3 sequence is 12 residues long. J gave up 5 bases and V 5 bases, and 4 bases lay outside the gene matches. In DNA, the CDR3 is TGTGCCTGGGGTAGACAGGGGACTGAAGCTTTCTTT. This codes for CAWGRQGTEAFF.

The gene calls are TRBV29-1 and TRBJ1-6, with D perhaps TRBD1 (5 bases). Germline V CDR1 and CDR2: SQVTM, ANQGSEA. V lost 1 base to trimming and J lost 7 bases, with 8 bases between them. The CDR3 runs 13 residues. Here the CDR3 reads CSVEARANSPLHF. The CDR3 bases are TGCAGCGTTGAAGCCAGGGCCAATTCACCCCTCCACTTT. The whole variable domain, filled in from reference TRBV29-1 and TRBJ1-6, reads SAVISQKPSRDICQRGTSLTIQCQVDSQVTMMFWYRQQPGQSLTLIATANQGSEATYESGFVIDKFPISRPNLTFSTLTVSNMSPEDSSIYLCSVEARANSPLHFGNGTRLTVT.

The rearrangement uses TRBV10-3 and TRBJ2-1, with D uncertain. The CDR3 loop spans 15 amino acids. The V and J ends lost 11 bases and 4 bases respectively, with 21 bases between them. In germline, CDR1 is ENHRY, CDR2 SYGVKD. The DNA for the CDR3 is TGTGCCTCACGAACGGTGATATTTGGGTACAATGAGCAGTTCTTC. Translation gives CASRTVIFGYNEQFF.

This clone came up a few times. V is TRBV2 and J is TRBJ2-7; TRBD1 matches 9 bases. V gave up 3 bases and J gave up 0 bases; unmatched junction bases: 6. The length of the CDR3 is 16 residues. Germline assignment: CDR1 SNHLY and CDR2 FYNNEI. This CDR3 reads CASSEGGQGFSYEQYF. The CDR3 DNA reads as TGTGCCAGCAGTGAGGGGGGACAGGGATTCTCCTACGAGCAGTACTTC.

J is TRBJ1-5 and V is TRBV4-1; D gene ambiguous. Between the trimmed V and J ends, which lost 1 base and 2 bases, there was a span of 3 bases. CDR3 length: 13 residues. The germline V gene has CDR1 MGHRA and CDR2 YSYEKL. The CDR3 here is CASSQGGNQPQHF. In DNA form, the CDR3 reads TGCGCCAGCAGCCAAGGGGGCAATCAGCCCCAGCATTTT.

This chain joins TRBV29-1 and TRBJ2-1, with a possible D match to TRBD1 (7 bases). Trimming cost V 3 bases and J 6 bases, with 15 bases left between them. Germline V gene sequence: CDR1 SQVTM, CDR2 ANQGSEA. The CDR3 spans 14 residues. CDR3 nucleotide sequence: TGCAGCGTTGAGGGGCGGAGGGGGCCCAATGAGCAGTTCTTC. It specifies CSVEGRRGPNEQFF.

This clone was seen a few times. The same CDR3 arises from other DNA sequences in this sample as well. The chain carries TRBV5-1 and TRBJ2-7, with TRBD1 as a possible D gene (6 bases). Deletions cut 0 bases from V and 4 bases from J, with 8 bases between. This CDR3 is 13 amino acids long. Germline-derived CDR1 and CDR2 are SGHRS and YFSETQ. The CDR3 DNA is TGCGCCAGCAGCTTGGACGACAGGTACGAGCAGTACTTC. It codes for CASSLDDRYEQYF.

This clone has more than one count but fewer than ten. The V call is TRBV29-1, the J call TRBJ2-3; unclear D gene. This CDR3 has 10 residues. V shed 8 bases and J shed 5 bases, with 8 bases lying between them. Germline assignment: CDR1 SQVTM and CDR2 ANQGSEA. The CDR3 bases are TGCAGCCCTTCCAGAGATACGCAGTATTTT. Its protein is CSPSRDTQYF.

The chain recombines TRBV29-1 with TRBJ2-2, with a weak D call TRBD2 (5 bases). This CDR3 comprises 14 residues. Germline CDR1 SQVTM, CDR2 ANQGSEA. V was clipped by 2 bases and J by 5 bases, with 12 bases between them. The CDR3 DNA follows: TGCAGCGTTGAAAACACCCGAGGGACCGGGGAGCTGTTTTTT. Encoded protein: CSVENTRGTGELFF.

This chain links TRBV30 with TRBJ2-2; tentative D call: TRBD2 (6 bases). With 1 base removed from V and 7 bases from J, the gap between germline ends came to 10 bases. The CDR3 has 13 residues. From germline, CDR1 is GTSNPN and CDR2 SVGIG (reference sequence). The CDR3 protein is CAWSERAHGELFF. CDR3 sequence (DNA): TGTGCCTGGAGTGAGCGGGCTCACGGGGAGCTGTTTTTT.

V and J are TRBV29-1 and TRBJ1-1, with TRBD1 matching 9 bases. The V gene's germline CDR1 is SQVTM and CDR2 ANQGSEA. J was trimmed by 4 bases and V by 7 bases; bases with no gene match: 4. This CDR3 is built from 12 residues. The CDR3: CSAGQGITEAFF. The CDR3 DNA is TGCAGCGCAGGACAGGGGATCACTGAAGCTTTCTTT.

This clone came up a few times. The rearrangement uses TRBV29-1 and TRBJ2-1; TRBD1 matches at 8 bases. CDR3 length equals 14 residues. Per germline, CDR1 SQVTM and CDR2 ANQGSEA. The V and J ends lost 5 bases and 1 base, in that order; junction bases with no gene match: 4. Here the CDR3 DNA reads TGCAGCGTTATGGACAGGGAGTCCTACAATGAGCAGTTCTTC. The encoded protein is CSVMDRESYNEQFF.